The entry that follows covers one T cell receptor (beta chain) sequence. Germline CDR1 MGHRA, CDR2 YSYEKL. Trimming stripped 3 bases from V and 6 bases from J, with 20 bases between. CDR3 size: 16 residues. The data stem from a study of cytomegalovirus exposure and HLA in healthy donors. The PCR employed 60 Vbeta primers together with 13 Jbeta primers. Sequenced by immunoSEQ multiplex PCR; TCRdb stores in-frame clones only, minus some. The table has 90,000 to 120,000 clones, 55% to 85% seen once. The chain has TRBV4-1 and TRBJ1-2; TRBD1 is a possible D gene (5 bases). Sequencing was done on a sample of PBMCs. The source of this sequence is a man aged 25-40 years in good health and CMV-seronegative. The CDR3 nucleotides read TGCGCCAGCAGCCAGGGTACGGGAGCCCAGGGCCATGGCTACACCTTC. Its translation: CASSQGTGAQGHGYTF.